This T cell receptor beta chain is from a study of T cell changes during pregnancy in multiple sclerosis. The data were produced by immunoSEQ multiplex PCR, yet TCRdb's version contains in-frame clones alone and is incomplete. In the table there are some 31,000 clones, 80% to 90% of which are singletons. This clone showed up just once. Between the trimmed V and J ends, which lost 0 bases and 0 bases, there was a span of 10 bases. From germline, CDR1 is SGDLS and CDR2 YYNGEE. The CDR3 has 16 residues. The chain employs TRBV9 and TRBJ1-3; D remains unclear. This clonotype originated in a female donor with multiple sclerosis, enrolled in a pregnancy study. This sample comprised CD8+ T cells from peripheral blood mononuclear cells, obtained in the third trimester of pregnancy. CDR3 sequence reads: CASSVGGKTSGNTIYF. The CDR3, as DNA: TGTGCCAGCAGCGTAGGAGGGAAGACCTCTGGAAACACCATATATTTT.